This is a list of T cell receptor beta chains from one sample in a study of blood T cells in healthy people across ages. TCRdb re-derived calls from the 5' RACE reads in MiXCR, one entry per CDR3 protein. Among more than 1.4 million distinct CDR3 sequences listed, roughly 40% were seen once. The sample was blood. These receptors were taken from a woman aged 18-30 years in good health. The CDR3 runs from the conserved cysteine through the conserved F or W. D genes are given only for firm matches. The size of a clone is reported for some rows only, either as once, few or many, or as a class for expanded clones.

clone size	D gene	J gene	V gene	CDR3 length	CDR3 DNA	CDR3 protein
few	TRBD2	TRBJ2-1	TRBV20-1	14	TGCAGTGCTAGAGTGGGACTAGCAGGCAATGAGCAGTTCTTC	CSARVGLAGNEQFF
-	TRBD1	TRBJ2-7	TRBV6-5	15	TGTGCCAGCAGTTACGCCCCGGGACAGAGGGACGAGCAGTACTTC	CASSYAPGQRDEQYF
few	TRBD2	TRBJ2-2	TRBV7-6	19	TGTGCCAGCAGCTTCAACAGCGGGATCCTTCTGGCCGACACCGGGGAGCTGTTTTTT	CASSFNSGILLADTGELFF
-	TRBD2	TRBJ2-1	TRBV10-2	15	TGCGCCAGGTGGACTAGCGGGGCTTCCTACAATGAGCAGTTCTTC	CARWTSGASYNEQFF
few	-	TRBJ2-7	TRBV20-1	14	TGCAGTGCTTGCCCGGGACCCTGGGTCGACGAGCAGTACTTC	CSACPGPWVDEQYF
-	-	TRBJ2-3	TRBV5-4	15	TGTGCCAGCAGCTTGGGGGCAGGGGTGAGAGATACGCAGTATTTT	CASSLGAGVRDTQYF
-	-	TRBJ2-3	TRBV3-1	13	TGTGCCAGCAGCCATGGGAGCACAGATGCGCAGTATTTT	CASSHGSTDAQYF
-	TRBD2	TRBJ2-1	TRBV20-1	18	TGCAGTGCTCCCCGAGGTAGCGGGAGGTTATTATCCTACGATGAGCAGTTCTTC	CSAPRGSGRLLSYDEQFF
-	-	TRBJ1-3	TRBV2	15	TGTGCCAGCAGTCGGGACTCTTCCTCTGGAAACACCATATATTTT	CASSRDSSSGNTIYF
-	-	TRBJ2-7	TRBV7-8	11	TGTGCCAGCAGCTCCGGGCGGGGGCAGTACTTC	CASSSGRGQYF
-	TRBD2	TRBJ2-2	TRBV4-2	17	TGTGCCAGCAGCCAAGTTTCAGCGGGGGGGAGCACCGGGGAGCTGTTTTTT	CASSQVSAGGSTGELFF
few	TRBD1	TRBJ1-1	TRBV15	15	TGTGCCACCAGCAGAGATGTGGGACAGGGGATCGAAGCTTTCTTT	CATSRDVGQGIEAFF
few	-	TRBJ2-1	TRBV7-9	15	TGTGCCAGCAGTGGGGGGCACGCGGGTATCAATGAGCAGTTCTTC	CASSGGHAGINEQFF
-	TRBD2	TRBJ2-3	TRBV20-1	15	TGCAGTGCTCTAGCGGGGACCAGCTCCACAGATACGCAGTATTTT	CSALAGTSSTDTQYF
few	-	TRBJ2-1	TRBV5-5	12	TGTGCCAGCAGCTTGGTAGCTTGGGAGCAGTTCTTC	CASSLVAWEQFF
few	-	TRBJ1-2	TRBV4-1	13	TGCGCCAGCACCCAGGTGGGGAACTATGGCTACACCTTC	CASTQVGNYGYTF
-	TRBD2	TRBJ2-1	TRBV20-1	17	TGCAGTGCCGGATTGACGGCGGGAGCCCCACTCTACAATGAGCAGTTCTTC	CSAGLTAGAPLYNEQFF
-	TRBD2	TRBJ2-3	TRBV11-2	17	TGTGCCAGCACTCCGGGACTAGCGGGGGTTAGCACAGATACGCAGTATTTT	CASTPGLAGVSTDTQYF
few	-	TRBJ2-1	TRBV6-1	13	TGTGCCAGCATGAAGGGTCCTTCCAATGAGCAGTTCTTC	CASMKGPSNEQFF
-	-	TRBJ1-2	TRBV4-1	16	TGCGCCAGCAGCCAAGAACCCCAGGCTCTTGAGTATGGCTACACCTTC	CASSQEPQALEYGYTF
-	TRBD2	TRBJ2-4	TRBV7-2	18	TGTGCCAGCAGCGCATCGACTAGCGGGGGAATAGCCAAAAACATTCAGTACTTC	CASSASTSGGIAKNIQYF
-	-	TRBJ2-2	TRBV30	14	TGTGCCTGGAGCGGACAGTCGAACACCGGGGAGCTGTTTTTT	CAWSGQSNTGELFF
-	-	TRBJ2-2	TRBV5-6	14	TGTGCCAGCAGCGGCCGTGGGGGCACCGGGGAGCTGTTTTTT	CASSGRGGTGELFF
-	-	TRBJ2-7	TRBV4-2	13	TGTGCCAGCAGCCAGGGACACCCCTACGAGCAGTACTTC	CASSQGHPYEQYF
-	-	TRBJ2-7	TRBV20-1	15	TGCAGCGCTAAGACGGCATCGAGCTCCTACAATGAGCAGTACTTC	CSAKTASSSYNEQYF
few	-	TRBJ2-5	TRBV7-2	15	TGTGCCAGCAGCCCGATGGGGGTCTCCAAAGAGACCCAGTACTTC	CASSPMGVSKETQYF
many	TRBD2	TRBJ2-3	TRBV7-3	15	TGTGCCAGCAGCACCTTGGGGGGGTCCACAGATACGCAGTATTTT	CASSTLGGSTDTQYF
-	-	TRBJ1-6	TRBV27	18	TGTGCCAGCAGTTTCGCACAGGGTCTCCCCCAGGGTAATTCACCCCTCCACTTT	CASSFAQGLPQGNSPLHF
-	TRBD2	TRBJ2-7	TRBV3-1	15	TGTGCCAGCAGCCAAGTCGTAGCGGGAGGATCCGAGCAGTACTTC	CASSQVVAGGSEQYF
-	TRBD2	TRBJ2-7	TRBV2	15	TGTGCCAGCAGCCGGACTAGCGAGATGAGAGACGAGCAGTACTTC	CASSRTSEMRDEQYF
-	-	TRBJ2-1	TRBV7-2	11	TGTGCCAGCCGAGGGGAAAGCGAGCAGTTCTTC	CASRGESEQFF